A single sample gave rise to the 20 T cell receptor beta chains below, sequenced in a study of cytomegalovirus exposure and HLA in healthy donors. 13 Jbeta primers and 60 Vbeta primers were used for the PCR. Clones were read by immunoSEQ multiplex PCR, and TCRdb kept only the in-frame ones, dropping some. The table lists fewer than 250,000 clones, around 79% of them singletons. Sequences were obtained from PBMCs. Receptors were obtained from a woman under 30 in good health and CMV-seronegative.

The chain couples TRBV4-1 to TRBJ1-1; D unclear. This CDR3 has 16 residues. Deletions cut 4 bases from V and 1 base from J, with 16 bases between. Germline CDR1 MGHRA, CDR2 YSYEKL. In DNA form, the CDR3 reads TGCGCCAGCAGCCTCCTGTGGCGGATCGAGAACACTGAAGCTTTCTTT. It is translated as CASSLLWRIENTEAFF.

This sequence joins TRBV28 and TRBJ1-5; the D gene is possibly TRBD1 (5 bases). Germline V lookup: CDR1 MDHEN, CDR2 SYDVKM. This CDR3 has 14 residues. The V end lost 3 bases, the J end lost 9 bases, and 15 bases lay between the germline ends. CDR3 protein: CASSFGTGVGPQHF. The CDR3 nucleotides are TGTGCCAGCAGTTTCGGGACGGGGGTGGGGCCCCAGCATTTT.

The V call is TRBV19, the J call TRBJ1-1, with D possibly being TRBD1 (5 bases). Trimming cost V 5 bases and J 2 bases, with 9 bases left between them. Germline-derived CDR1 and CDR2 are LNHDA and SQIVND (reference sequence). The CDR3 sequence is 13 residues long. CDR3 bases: TGTGCCAGTAGTGCTCAGGGTAACACTGAAGCTTTCTTT. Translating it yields CASSAQGNTEAFF.

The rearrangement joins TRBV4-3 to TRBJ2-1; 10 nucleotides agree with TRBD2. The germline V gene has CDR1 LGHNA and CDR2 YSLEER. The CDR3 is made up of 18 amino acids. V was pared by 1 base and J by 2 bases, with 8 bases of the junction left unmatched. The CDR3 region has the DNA TGCGCCAGCAGCCAAGGATTGACTAGCGGGTGGCCCTACAATGAGCAGTTCTTC. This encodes CASSQGLTSGWPYNEQFF.

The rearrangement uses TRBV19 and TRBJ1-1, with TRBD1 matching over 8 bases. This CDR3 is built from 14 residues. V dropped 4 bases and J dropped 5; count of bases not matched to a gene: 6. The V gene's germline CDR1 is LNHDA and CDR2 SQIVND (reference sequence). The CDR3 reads CASSTGGVVTEAFF. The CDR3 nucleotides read TGTGCCAGTAGTACAGGGGGCGTCGTTACTGAAGCTTTCTTT.

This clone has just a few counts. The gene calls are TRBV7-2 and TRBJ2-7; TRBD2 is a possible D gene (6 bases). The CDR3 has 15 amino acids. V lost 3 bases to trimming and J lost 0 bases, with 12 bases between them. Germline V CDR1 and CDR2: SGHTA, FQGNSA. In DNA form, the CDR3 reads TGTGCCAGCAGCTTTGGGTCTAGCGACTCCTACGAGCAGTACTTC. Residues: CASSFGSSDSYEQYF.

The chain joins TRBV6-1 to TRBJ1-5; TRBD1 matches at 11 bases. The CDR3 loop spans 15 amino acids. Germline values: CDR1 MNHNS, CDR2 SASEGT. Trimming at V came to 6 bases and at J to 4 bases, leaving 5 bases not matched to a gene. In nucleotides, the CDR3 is TGTGCCAGCAGCTCGGACAGGGGGCTGAATCAGCCCCAGCATTTT. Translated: CASSSDRGLNQPQHF.

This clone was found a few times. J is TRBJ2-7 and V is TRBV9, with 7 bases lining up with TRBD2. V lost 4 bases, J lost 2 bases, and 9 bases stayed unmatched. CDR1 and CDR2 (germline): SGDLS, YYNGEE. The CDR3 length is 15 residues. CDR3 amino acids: CASSLTGEGPYEQYF. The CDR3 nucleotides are TGTGCCAGCAGCCTTACTGGGGAGGGCCCCTACGAGCAGTACTTC.

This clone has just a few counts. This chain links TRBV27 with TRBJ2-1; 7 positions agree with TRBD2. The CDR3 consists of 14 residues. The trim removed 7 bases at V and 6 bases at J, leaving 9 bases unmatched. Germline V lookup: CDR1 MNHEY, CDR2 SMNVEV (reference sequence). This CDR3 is CASTGDIAGNEQFF. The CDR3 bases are TGTGCCAGCACCGGAGACATAGCGGGCAATGAGCAGTTCTTC.

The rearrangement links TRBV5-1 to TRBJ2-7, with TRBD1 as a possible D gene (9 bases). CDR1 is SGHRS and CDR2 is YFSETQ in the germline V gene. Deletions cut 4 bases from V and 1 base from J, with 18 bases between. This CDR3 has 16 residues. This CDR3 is CASSPGGTGFSYEQYF. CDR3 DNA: TGCGCCAGCAGCCCGGGGGGGACAGGGTTTTCCTACGAGCAGTACTTC.

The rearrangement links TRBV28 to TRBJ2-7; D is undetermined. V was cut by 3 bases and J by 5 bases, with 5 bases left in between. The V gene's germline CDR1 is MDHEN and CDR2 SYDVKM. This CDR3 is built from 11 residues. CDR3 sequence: CASSLRNEQYF. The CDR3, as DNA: TGTGCCAGCAGTTTGAGGAACGAGCAGTACTTC.

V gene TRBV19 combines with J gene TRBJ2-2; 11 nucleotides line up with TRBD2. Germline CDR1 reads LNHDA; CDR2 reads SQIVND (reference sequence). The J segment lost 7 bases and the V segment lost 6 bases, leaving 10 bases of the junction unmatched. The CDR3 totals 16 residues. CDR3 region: CASSRLAGGPIGELFF. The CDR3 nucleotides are TGTGCCAGTAGCCGGTTAGCGGGGGGGCCTATCGGGGAGCTGTTTTTT.

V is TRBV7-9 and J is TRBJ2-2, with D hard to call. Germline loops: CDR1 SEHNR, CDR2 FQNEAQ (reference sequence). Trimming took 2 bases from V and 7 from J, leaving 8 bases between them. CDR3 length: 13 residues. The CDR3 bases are TGTGCCAGCAGCTTAAGACTGGGCGGGGAGCTGTTTTTT. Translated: CASSLRLGGELFF.

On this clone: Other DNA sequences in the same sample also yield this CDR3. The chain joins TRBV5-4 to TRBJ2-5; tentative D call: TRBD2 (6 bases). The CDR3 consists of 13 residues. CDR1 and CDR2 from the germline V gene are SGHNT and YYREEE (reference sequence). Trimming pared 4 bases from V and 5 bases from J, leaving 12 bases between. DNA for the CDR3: TGTGCCAGCAGCCCGGTTGGGGGGGAGACCCAGTACTTC. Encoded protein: CASSPVGGETQYF.

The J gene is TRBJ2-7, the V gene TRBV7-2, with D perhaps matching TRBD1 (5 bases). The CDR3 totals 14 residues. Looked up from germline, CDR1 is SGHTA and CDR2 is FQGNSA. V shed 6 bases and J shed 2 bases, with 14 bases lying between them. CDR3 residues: CASRINRGPYEQYF. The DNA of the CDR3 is TGTGCCAGCAGAATAAATAGGGGTCCCTACGAGCAGTACTTC.

The CDR3 spells CASSEISRTGEGTQYF. The CDR3 DNA reads TGTGCCAGCAGTGAAATTTCTCGGACAGGGGAAGGGACCCAGTACTTC. The V gene is TRBV6-1, the J gene TRBJ2-5; 9 nucleotides line up with TRBD1. J gave up 7 bases and V 2 bases, and 11 bases lay outside the gene matches. This CDR3 spans 16 amino acids. CDR1 MNHNS and CDR2 SASEGT come from the germline V gene.

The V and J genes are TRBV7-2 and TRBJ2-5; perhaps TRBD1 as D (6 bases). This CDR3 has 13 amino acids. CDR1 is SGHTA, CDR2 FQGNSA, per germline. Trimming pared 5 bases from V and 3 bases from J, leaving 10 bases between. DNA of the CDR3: TGTGCCAGCAGCCCCACAGGGAAAGAGACCCAGTACTTC. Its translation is CASSPTGKETQYF.

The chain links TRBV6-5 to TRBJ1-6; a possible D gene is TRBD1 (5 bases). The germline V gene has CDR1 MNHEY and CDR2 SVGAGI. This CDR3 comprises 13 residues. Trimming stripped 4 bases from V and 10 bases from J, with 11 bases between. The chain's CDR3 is CASSLGGGSPLHF. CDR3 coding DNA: TGTGCCAGCAGTTTGGGGGGAGGCTCACCCCTCCACTTT.

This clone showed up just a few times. The CDR3 spells CASSHDRQNTEAFF. The DNA of the CDR3 is TGTGCCAGCAGCCACGACAGACAGAACACTGAAGCTTTCTTT. The chain combines TRBV14 with TRBJ1-1; tentative D call: TRBD1 (5 bases). With 3 bases removed from V and 1 base from J, the gap between germline ends came to 9 bases. The CDR3 consists of 14 residues. Germline V gene lookup returns CDR1 SGHDN and CDR2 FVKESK.

CDR3 nucleotide sequence: TGTGCCAGCGGACTAGCGGGACCCTACGAGCAGTACTTC. Amino acid sequence: CASGLAGPYEQYF. The genes are TRBV27 and TRBJ2-7; TRBD2 agrees at 12 bases. Looked up from germline, CDR1 is MNHEY and CDR2 is SMNVEV (reference sequence). The CDR3 extends over 13 amino acids. The J segment lost 2 bases and the V segment lost 8 bases, leaving 1 base of the junction unmatched.